This T cell receptor beta chain was profiled in a study of T cells after yellow fever vaccination. For the study at large: Preparation of the low-cell-number fractions used SMART-Seq v4 Ultra Low Input.

Study-wide findings and caveats: Among all clonotypes, a small share was observed in both CD4 and CD8 compartments. At approximately 96% for CD4 and about 91% for CD8, most primary-vaccination clones showed up again after the booster.

Making TCR cDNA involved 5'RACE template switching, which added UMIs and a universal primer site. One entry per CDR3 protein, called by TCRdb with MiXCR from the 5' RACE reads. This table holds approximately 510,000 distinct CDR3 sequences, just over 20% found once. Looked up from germline, CDR1 is SGHTA and CDR2 is FQGNSA. Germline trimming cut 5 bases from V and 9 bases from J; bases unmatched to any gene: 8. The CDR3 is 15 amino acids. This clonotype was detected a few times. The antigen remains unidentified. The starting material was PBMCs, obtained approximately 22 days after the first yellow fever vaccination. The gene calls are TRBV7-2 and TRBJ2-1, with TRBD2 matching 12 bases. This receptor was taken from a man aged 18 to 30 who received the YFV17D yellow fever vaccine. The CDR3 region is CASSPGTSGWSEQFF. The DNA for the CDR3 is TGTGCCAGCAGCCCCGGGACTAGCGGGTGGAGTGAGCAGTTCTTC.